One TCR beta chain is described in this entry. The method was immunoSEQ multiplex PCR; TCRdb's version includes in-frame clones alone and lacks a portion of them. The profile shows approximately 100,000 clones, approximately 80% of them singletons. These data belong to a study of blood T cell repertoires in COVID-19. Germline lookup yields CDR1 WNHNN and CDR2 SYGVQD (reference sequence). Deletions cut 3 bases from V and 5 bases from J, with 11 bases between. The CDR3 is made up of 14 amino acids. The source is a man aged 55 to 70 with acute or convalescent COVID-19. The sequenced sample was peripheral blood. V gene TRBV10-1 combines with J gene TRBJ1-5, with D possibly matching TRBD1 (6 bases). The CDR3: CASSDRGVDQPQHF. DNA for the CDR3: TGCGCCAGCAGTGACAGGGGTGTGGATCAGCCCCAGCATTTT.